One sample yielded the 16 T cell receptor beta chains listed below, sequenced in a study of neoadjuvant nivolumab and ipilimumab in lung cancer. Generated by immunoSEQ multiplex PCR, the TCRdb table keeps only in-frame clones and is missing some. The repertoire has 40,000 to 55,000 clones, more than 85% of them found once; the top ten carry around 3.7%. The starting material was blood, obtained before neoadjuvant nivolumab, alone or with ipilimumab. The source of these receptors is an adult with non-small cell lung cancer. Some clones in this sample may be carry-over from other donors' samples.

This clone was seen a single time. V gene TRBV19 combines with J gene TRBJ2-7; 8 positions match TRBD1. V shed 5 bases and J 6 bases; nucleotides not matched to a gene: 3. Per germline, CDR1 LNHDA and CDR2 SQIVND (reference sequence). The CDR3 totals 12 residues. CDR3 in DNA: TGTGCCAGTAGTGGACAGGGCGGCGAGCAGTACTTC. It codes for CASSGQGGEQYF. Looking up the rest from reference TRBV19 and TRBJ2-7 gives the full variable domain: DGGITQSPKYLFRKEGQNVTLSCEQNLNHDAMYWYRQDPGQGLRLIYYSQIVNDFQKGDIAEGYSVSREKKESFPLTVTSAQKNPTAFYLCASSGQGGEQYFGPGTRLTVT.

The rearrangement uses TRBV5-8 and TRBJ2-2; D is ambiguous. V dropped 0 bases and J dropped 4 bases, with 4 bases sitting between them. This CDR3 is 13 amino acids long. Germline CDR1 reads SGHTS; CDR2 reads YDEGEE. The CDR3 reads CASSLGITGELFF. The CDR3 DNA reads TGTGCCAGCAGCTTGGGGATCACCGGGGAGCTGTTTTTT.

The chain uses TRBV11-3 and TRBJ1-1, with TRBD1 matching over 7 bases. The V and J ends lost 4 bases and 3 bases, in that order; junction bases with no gene match: 5. This CDR3 is built from 14 residues. CDR1 and CDR2 from the germline V gene are SGHNT and YENEEA. CDR3 in DNA: TGTGCCAGCAGCTCCGGCCAGGGGGACACTGAAGCTTTCTTT. It specifies CASSSGQGDTEAFF.

This clone was found once. V and J are TRBV20-1 and TRBJ1-2; D possibly corresponds to TRBD1 (5 bases). CDR1 and CDR2 from the germline V gene are DFQATT and SNEGSKA (reference sequence). The CDR3 is 10 residues long. Trimming stripped 5 bases from V and 9 bases from J, with 10 bases between. The CDR3, as DNA: TGCAGTGCTGGGACGGTCAGCTACACCTTC. Translated: CSAGTVSYTF.

V gene TRBV6-5 combines with J gene TRBJ1-1; unclear D gene. The CDR3 totals 16 residues. The germline gives CDR1 MNHEY, CDR2 SVGAGI. Trimming took off 2 bases at V and 4 bases at J, with 17 bases between the two ends. This chain's CDR3 is CASSYSRSHQGTEAFF. The CDR3 DNA sequence: TGTGCCAGCAGTTACAGCCGATCACATCAAGGCACTGAAGCTTTCTTT.

CDR3 residues: CASSLNGGVGEAFF. Here the CDR3 DNA reads TGTGCCAGCAGCTTGAACGGAGGGGTTGGGGAAGCTTTCTTT. This chain uses TRBV5-4 with TRBJ1-1, with a possible D match to TRBD1 (5 bases). The CDR3 is 14 amino acids. Trimming cost V 1 base and J 8 bases, with 15 bases left between them. Germline CDR1 SGHNT, CDR2 YYREEE (reference sequence).

This chain connects TRBV18 to TRBJ2-5; D possibly uses TRBD1 or TRBD2 (6 bases each). Germline V gene sequence: CDR1 KGHSH, CDR2 LQKENI. Trimming cost V 4 bases and J 5 bases, with 14 bases left between them. This CDR3 is built from 14 residues. CDR3 DNA: TGTGCCAGCTCACGGTCCGGGGGCCTGGAGACCCAGTACTTC. It translates to CASSRSGGLETQYF. The complete variable domain, with remaining parts taken from reference TRBV18 and TRBJ2-5, reads NAGVMQNPRHLVRRRGQEARLRCSPMKGHSHVYWYRQLPEEGLKFMVYLQKENIIDESGMPKERFSAEFPKEGPSILRIQQVVRGDSAAYFCASSRSGGLETQYFGPGTRLLVL.

The rearrangement links TRBV6-1 to TRBJ2-4, with 9 bases lining up with TRBD1. Germline CDR1 reads MNHNS; CDR2 reads SASEGT. The CDR3 has 19 amino acids. Trimming removed 4 bases from V and 8 bases from J; junction bases left unmatched: 21. Here the CDR3 reads CASSVKHLMRVDRGDIQYF. In nucleotides, the CDR3 is TGTGCCAGCAGTGTGAAACACCTGATGCGGGTGGACAGGGGAGACATTCAGTACTTC.

The chain couples TRBV5-4 to TRBJ1-4; 7 bases are shared with TRBD1. The CDR3 contains 15 residues. V was pared by 4 bases and J by 0 bases, with 3 bases of the junction left unmatched. Germline CDR1 reads SGHNT; CDR2 reads YYREEE (reference sequence). CDR3 sequence: CASSPGGATNEKLFF. In DNA form, the CDR3 reads TGTGCCAGCAGCCCAGGGGGAGCAACTAATGAAAAACTGTTTTTT. The complete variable domain, with remaining parts taken from reference TRBV5-4 and TRBJ1-4, reads ETGVTQSPTHLIKTRGQQVTLRCSSQSGHNTVSWYQQALGQGPQFIFQYYREEENGRGNFPPRFSGLQFPNYSSELNVNALELDDSALYLCASSPGGATNEKLFFGSGTQLSVL.

The chain combines TRBV6-5 with TRBJ1-5; 7 nucleotides match TRBD1. J was trimmed by 7 bases and V by 8 bases; bases with no gene match: 11. This CDR3 has 14 residues. Per the germline V gene, CDR1 is MNHEY and CDR2 is SVGAGI. The CDR3 reads CASSLQGPGQPQHF. CDR3 sequence (DNA): TGTGCCAGCTCCCTACAGGGGCCGGGGCAGCCCCAGCATTTT.

The rearrangement links TRBV5-4 to TRBJ2-1, with 8 bases aligning to TRBD1. The germline V gene encodes CDR1 SGHNT and CDR2 YYREEE (reference sequence). J lost 0 bases, V lost 0 bases, and 2 bases had no gene match. This CDR3 contains 16 residues. The CDR3 bases are TGTGCCAGCAGCTTGGGGACAGGGAGCTCCTACAATGAGCAGTTCTTC. Translating gives CASSLGTGSSYNEQFF.

The chain has TRBV5-4 and TRBJ1-1, with 8 bases matching TRBD1. Germline values: CDR1 SGHNT, CDR2 YYREEE (reference sequence). The CDR3 totals 17 residues. The junction had 23 bases not matched to a gene; V was cut back by 9 bases and J by 7 bases. Here the CDR3 reads CAIQRSGSGGVRGEAFF. The CDR3 DNA reads as TGTGCCATACAGCGGAGTGGGTCAGGGGGCGTGAGGGGTGAAGCTTTCTTT.

This chain joins TRBV7-9 and TRBJ1-1, with D possibly being TRBD1 (5 bases). The CDR3 runs 14 residues. Looked up from germline, CDR1 is SEHNR and CDR2 is FQNEAQ (reference sequence). V was pared by 4 bases and J by 5 bases, with 14 bases between. CDR3: CASSSQGSVTEAFF. The DNA for the CDR3 is TGTGCCAGCAGCTCCCAGGGAAGTGTGACTGAAGCTTTCTTT.

This chain links TRBV2 with TRBJ1-2; 7 bases fit TRBD1. Per the germline V gene, CDR1 is SNHLY and CDR2 is FYNNEI. J was trimmed by 7 bases and V by 6 bases; bases with no gene match: 8. This CDR3 has 13 residues. CDR3 region: CASRETGEGGYTF. The CDR3 DNA reads TGTGCCAGCAGGGAAACAGGGGAGGGTGGCTACACCTTC.

The genes are TRBV5-8 and TRBJ1-5; 8 positions agree with TRBD1. The ends lost 4 bases at V and 5 bases at J; junction bases unmatched: 8. Germline V CDR1 and CDR2: SGHTS, YDEGEE. This CDR3 is 15 amino acids long. CDR3 in DNA: TGTGCCAGCAGCCACGGACAGGGCCAACATCAGCCCCAGCATTTT. Encoded protein: CASSHGQGQHQPQHF.

The chain carries TRBV6-5 and TRBJ1-2; D remains unclear. Between the trimmed V and J ends, which lost 5 bases and 8 bases, there was a span of 15 bases. The germline gives CDR1 MNHEY, CDR2 SVGAGI. This CDR3 is built from 13 residues. CDR3 region: CASSLAPTLGYTF. The CDR3 nucleotides are TGTGCCAGCAGTCTCGCCCCTACGCTAGGCTACACCTTC.